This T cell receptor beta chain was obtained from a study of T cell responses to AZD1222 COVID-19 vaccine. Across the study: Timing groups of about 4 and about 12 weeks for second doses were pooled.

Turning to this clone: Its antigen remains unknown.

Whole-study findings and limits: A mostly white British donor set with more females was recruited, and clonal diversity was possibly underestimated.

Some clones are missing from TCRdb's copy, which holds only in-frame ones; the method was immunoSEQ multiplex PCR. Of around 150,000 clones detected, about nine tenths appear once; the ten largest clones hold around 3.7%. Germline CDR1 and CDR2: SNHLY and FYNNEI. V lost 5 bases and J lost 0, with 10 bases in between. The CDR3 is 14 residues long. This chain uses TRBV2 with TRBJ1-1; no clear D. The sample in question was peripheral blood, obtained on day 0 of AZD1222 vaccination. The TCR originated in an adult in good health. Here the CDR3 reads CASSSPMMNTEAFF. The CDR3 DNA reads TGTGCCAGCAGTTCTCCTATGATGAACACTGAAGCTTTCTTT.